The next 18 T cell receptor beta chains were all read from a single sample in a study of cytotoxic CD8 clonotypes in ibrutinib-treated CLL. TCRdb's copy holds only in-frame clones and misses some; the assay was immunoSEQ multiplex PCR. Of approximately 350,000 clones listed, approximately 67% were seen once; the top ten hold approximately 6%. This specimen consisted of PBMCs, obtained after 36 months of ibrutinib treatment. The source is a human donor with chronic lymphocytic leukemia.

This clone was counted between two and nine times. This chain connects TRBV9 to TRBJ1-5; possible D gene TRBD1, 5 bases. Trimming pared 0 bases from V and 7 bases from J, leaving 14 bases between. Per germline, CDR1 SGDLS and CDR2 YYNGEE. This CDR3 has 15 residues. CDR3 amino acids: CASSVAGGLGQPQHF. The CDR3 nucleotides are TGTGCCAGCAGCGTAGCCGGGGGACTAGGACAGCCCCAGCATTTT. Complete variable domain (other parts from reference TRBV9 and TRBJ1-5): DSGVTQTPKHLITATGQRVTLRCSPRSGDLSVYWYQQSLDQGLQFLIQYYNGEERAKGNILERFSAQQFPDLHSELNLSSLELGDSALYFCASSVAGGLGQPQHFGDGTRLSIL.

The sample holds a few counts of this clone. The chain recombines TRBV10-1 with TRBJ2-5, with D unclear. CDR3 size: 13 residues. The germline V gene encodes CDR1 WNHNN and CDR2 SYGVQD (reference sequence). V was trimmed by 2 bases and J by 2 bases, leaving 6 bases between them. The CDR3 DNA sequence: TGCGCCAGCAGTGAGGGGTTACAAGAGACCCAGTACTTC. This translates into CASSEGLQETQYF.

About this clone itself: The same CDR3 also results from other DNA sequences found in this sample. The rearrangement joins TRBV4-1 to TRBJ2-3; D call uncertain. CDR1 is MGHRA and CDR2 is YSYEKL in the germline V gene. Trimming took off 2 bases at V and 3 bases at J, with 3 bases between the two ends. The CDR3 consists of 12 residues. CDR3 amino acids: CASSQSTDTQYF. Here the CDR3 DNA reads TGCGCCAGCAGCCAATCAACAGATACGCAGTATTTT.

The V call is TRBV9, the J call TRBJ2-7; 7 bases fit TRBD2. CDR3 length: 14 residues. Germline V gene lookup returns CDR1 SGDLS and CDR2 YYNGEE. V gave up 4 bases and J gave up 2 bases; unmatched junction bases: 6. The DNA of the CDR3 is TGTGCCAGCAGCCAATCGGGGGGAACCTACGAGCAGTACTTC. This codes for CASSQSGGTYEQYF.

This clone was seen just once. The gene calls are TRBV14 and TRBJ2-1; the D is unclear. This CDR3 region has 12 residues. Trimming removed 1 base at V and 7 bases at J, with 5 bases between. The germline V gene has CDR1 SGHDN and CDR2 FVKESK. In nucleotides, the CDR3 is TGTGCCAGCAGCCAAGGGCGGAATGAGCAGTTCTTC. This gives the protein CASSQGRNEQFF. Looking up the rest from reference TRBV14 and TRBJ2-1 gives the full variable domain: EAGVTQFPSHSVIEKGQTVTLRCDPISGHDNLYWYRRVMGKEIKFLLHFVKESKQDESGMPNNRFLAERTGGTYSTLKVQPAELEDSGVYFCASSQGRNEQFFGPGTRLTVL.

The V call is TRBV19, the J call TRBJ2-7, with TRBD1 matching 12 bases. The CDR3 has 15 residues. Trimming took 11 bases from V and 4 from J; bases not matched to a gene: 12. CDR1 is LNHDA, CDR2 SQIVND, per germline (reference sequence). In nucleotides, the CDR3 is TGTGCCCCATCGGTGGGACAGGGGGCAAATTACGAGCAGTACTTC. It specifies CAPSVGQGANYEQYF.

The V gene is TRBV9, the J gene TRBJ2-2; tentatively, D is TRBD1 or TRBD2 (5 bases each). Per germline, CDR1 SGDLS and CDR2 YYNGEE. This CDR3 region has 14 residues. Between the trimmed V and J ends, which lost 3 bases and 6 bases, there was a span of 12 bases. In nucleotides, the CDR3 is TGTGCCAGCAGCGAGTCAGGGACCCCCGGGGAGCTGTTTTTT. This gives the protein CASSESGTPGELFF.

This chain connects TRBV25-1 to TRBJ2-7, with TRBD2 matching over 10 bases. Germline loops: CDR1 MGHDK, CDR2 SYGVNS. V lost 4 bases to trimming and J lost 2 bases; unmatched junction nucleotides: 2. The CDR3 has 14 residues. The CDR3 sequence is CASSVSGRTYEQYF. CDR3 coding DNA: TGTGCCAGCAGTGTTAGCGGGAGGACCTACGAGCAGTACTTC.

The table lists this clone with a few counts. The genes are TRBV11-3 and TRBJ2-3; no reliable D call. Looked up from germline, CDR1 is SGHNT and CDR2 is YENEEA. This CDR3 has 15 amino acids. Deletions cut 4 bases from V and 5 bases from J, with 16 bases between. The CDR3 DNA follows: TGTGCCAGCAGCTCAAGTGGCCCCAGGCGAGATACGCAGTATTTT. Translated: CASSSSGPRRDTQYF.

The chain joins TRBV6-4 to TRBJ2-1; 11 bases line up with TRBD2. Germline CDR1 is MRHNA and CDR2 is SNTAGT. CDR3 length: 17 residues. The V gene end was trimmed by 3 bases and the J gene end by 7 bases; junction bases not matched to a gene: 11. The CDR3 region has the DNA TGTGCCAGCAGTGAGTCGTCGGGACTAGCGGCAAGGAATGAGCAGTTCTTC. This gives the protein CASSESSGLAARNEQFF.

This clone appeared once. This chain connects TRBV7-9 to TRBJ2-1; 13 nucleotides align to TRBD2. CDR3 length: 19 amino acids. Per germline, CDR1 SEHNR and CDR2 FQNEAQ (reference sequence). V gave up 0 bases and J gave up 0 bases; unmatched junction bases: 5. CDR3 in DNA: TGTGCCAGCAGCTTAGCCCTACTAGCGGGAGGGCCCTCCTACAATGAGCAGTTCTTC. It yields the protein CASSLALLAGGPSYNEQFF.

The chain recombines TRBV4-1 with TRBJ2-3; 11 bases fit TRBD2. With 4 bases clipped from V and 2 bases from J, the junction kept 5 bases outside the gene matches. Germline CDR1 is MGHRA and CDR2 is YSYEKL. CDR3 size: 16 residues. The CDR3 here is CASSRRLAGYTDTQYF. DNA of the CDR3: TGCGCCAGCAGCCGCAGACTAGCGGGGTACACAGATACGCAGTATTTT.

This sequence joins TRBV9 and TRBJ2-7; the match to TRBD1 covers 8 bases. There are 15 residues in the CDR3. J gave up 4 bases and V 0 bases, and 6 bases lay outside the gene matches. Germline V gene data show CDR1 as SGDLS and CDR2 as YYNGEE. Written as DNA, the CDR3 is TGTGCCAGCAGCGTAGGTCCAGGGGGCATATACGAGCAGTACTTC. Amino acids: CASSVGPGGIYEQYF.

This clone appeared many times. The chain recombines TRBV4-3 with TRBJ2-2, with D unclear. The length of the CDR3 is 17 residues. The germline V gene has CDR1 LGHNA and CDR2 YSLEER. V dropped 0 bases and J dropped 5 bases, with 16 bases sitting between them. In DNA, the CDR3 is TGCGCCAGCAGCCAAGATTCTGGGCCAGGTCTTACCGGGGAGCTGTTTTTT. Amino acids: CASSQDSGPGLTGELFF.

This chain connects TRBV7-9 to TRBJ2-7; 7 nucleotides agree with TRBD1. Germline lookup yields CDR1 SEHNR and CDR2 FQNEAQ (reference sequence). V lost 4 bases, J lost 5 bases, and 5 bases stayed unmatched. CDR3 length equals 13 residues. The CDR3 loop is CASSSTGMDEQYF. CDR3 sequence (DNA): TGTGCCAGCAGCTCGACAGGGATGGACGAGCAGTACTTC.

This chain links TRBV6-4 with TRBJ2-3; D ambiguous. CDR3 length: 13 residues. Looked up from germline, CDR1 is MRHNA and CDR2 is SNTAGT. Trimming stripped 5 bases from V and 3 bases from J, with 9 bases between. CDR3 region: CASSWGSTDTQYF. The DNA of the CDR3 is TGTGCCAGCAGTTGGGGATCTACAGATACGCAGTATTTT.

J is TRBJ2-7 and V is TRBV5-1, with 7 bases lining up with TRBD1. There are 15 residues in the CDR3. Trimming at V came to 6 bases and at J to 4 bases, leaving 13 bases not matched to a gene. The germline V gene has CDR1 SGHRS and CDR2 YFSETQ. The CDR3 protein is CASKQVNRGYYEQYF. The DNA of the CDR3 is TGCGCCAGCAAGCAGGTCAACAGGGGCTATTACGAGCAGTACTTC.

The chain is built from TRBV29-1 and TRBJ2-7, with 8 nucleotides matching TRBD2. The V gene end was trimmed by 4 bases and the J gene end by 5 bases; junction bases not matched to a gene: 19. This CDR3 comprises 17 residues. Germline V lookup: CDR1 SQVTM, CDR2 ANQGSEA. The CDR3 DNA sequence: TGCAGCGTTGGGGGGCTCTCCGGAAGCGGGAGTATCGACGAGCAGTACTTC. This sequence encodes CSVGGLSGSGSIDEQYF.